Below are 20 T cell receptor beta chains sequenced from a single sample in a study of cytomegalovirus exposure and HLA in healthy donors. Use of 60 Vbeta and 13 Jbeta primers characterized the PCR. Method: immunoSEQ multiplex PCR; TCRdb's copy keeps in-frame clones and lacks some. Of some 180,000 clones listed, 80% to 90% are singletons. The specimen was PBMCs. The receptor source for this set is a man aged 35 to 55 in good health and CMV-seropositive.

This clone was observed a handful of times. The rearrangement links TRBV6-1 to TRBJ2-7, with 8 bases lining up with TRBD2. Germline V gives CDR1 MNHNS, CDR2 SASEGT. J gave up 7 bases and V 5 bases, and 13 bases lay outside the gene matches. This CDR3 comprises 15 residues. The CDR3 here is CASSLGLAAGREQYF. The CDR3 nucleotides are TGTGCCAGCAGTCTTGGACTAGCAGCCGGGAGAGAGCAGTACTTC.

The gene calls are TRBV29-1 and TRBJ2-2; tentative D call: TRBD1 (5 bases). This CDR3 has 14 residues. Germline CDR1 and CDR2: SQVTM and ANQGSEA. The ends were cut back, 4 bases at V and 5 bases at J, with 14 bases in the middle. The CDR3 is CSVGARVGTGELFF. Written as DNA, the CDR3 is TGCAGCGTTGGGGCCAGGGTCGGGACCGGGGAGCTGTTTTTT.

This clone was observed a handful of times. The chain has TRBV7-9 and TRBJ2-3; TRBD1 matches 9 bases. Germline lookup yields CDR1 SEHNR and CDR2 FQNEAQ (reference sequence). This CDR3 is built from 14 residues. After removal of 5 bases from V and 6 bases from J, the junction contained 6 bases not matched to a gene. In DNA, the CDR3 is TGTGCCAGCAGCCGGACAGGGGTTATGGATACGCAGTATTTT. Translating it yields CASSRTGVMDTQYF.

The chain recombines TRBV7-9 with TRBJ2-1; a weak D match, TRBD1 (6 bases). The CDR3 length is 15 residues. Trimming shortened V by 1 base and J by 9 bases, and 16 bases separated the two germline ends. The germline gives CDR1 SEHNR, CDR2 FQNEAQ (reference sequence). The CDR3 coding sequence is TGTGCCAGCAGCTTAGGTCTTTGGACAGCCCCTGAGCAGTTCTTC. Encoded protein: CASSLGLWTAPEQFF. Based on the CDR3 plus reference TRBV7-9 and TRBJ2-1, the full variable domain is DTGVSQNPRHKITKRGQNVTFRCDPISEHNRLYWYRQTLGQGPEFLTYFQNEAQLEKSRLLSDRFSAERPKGSFSTLEIQRTEQGDSAMYLCASSLGLWTAPEQFFGPGTRLTVL.

This clone was observed a few times. The J gene is TRBJ2-5, the V gene TRBV19; tentatively, D is TRBD1 (5 bases). V was trimmed by 5 bases and J by 5 bases, leaving 18 bases between them. Germline V gene data show CDR1 as LNHDA and CDR2 as SQIVND (reference sequence). The CDR3 is 15 residues long. CDR3 in amino acids: CASSPLREAGETQYF. The CDR3 coding sequence is TGTGCCAGTAGTCCCCTTAGGGAAGCAGGGGAGACCCAGTACTTC.

The rearrangement uses TRBV30 and TRBJ2-3; tentatively, D is TRBD2 (5 bases). This CDR3 is 13 amino acids long. The V gene's germline CDR1 is GTSNPN and CDR2 SVGIG (reference sequence). Trimming took 0 bases from V and 8 from J, leaving 12 bases between them. CDR3 in amino acids: CAWSVRETSTQYF. DNA for the CDR3: TGTGCCTGGAGTGTACGGGAAACGAGTACGCAGTATTTT.

The rearrangement uses TRBV7-2 and TRBJ2-1; TRBD2 matches 10 bases. CDR1 is SGHTA and CDR2 is FQGNSA in the germline V gene. This CDR3 is 15 amino acids long. Trimming at V came to 2 bases and at J to 4 bases, leaving 2 bases not matched to a gene. Here the CDR3 reads CASSLSLAGYNEQFF. In nucleotides, the CDR3 is TGTGCCAGCAGCTTATCACTAGCGGGGTACAATGAGCAGTTCTTC.

This clone was seen a few times. This chain uses TRBV7-2 with TRBJ2-2, with TRBD2 matching over 8 bases. CDR1 and CDR2 from the germline V gene are SGHTA and FQGNSA. CDR3 length: 16 residues. The trim removed 5 bases at V and 6 bases at J, leaving 11 bases unmatched. CDR3 residues: CASSPEGTRGAGELFF. In nucleotides, the CDR3 is TGTGCCAGCAGCCCCGAGGGGACTAGGGGCGCCGGGGAGCTGTTTTTT.

The rearrangement joins TRBV5-1 to TRBJ2-7, with TRBD2 identical over 12 bases. The CDR3 covers 15 residues. The germline gives CDR1 SGHRS, CDR2 YFSETQ. After removal of 7 bases from V and 5 bases from J, the junction contained 10 bases not matched to a gene. The CDR3 DNA follows: TGCGCCAGCGCACCTCGACTAGCGGGAGTCAACGAGCAGTACTTC. It specifies CASAPRLAGVNEQYF. The variable domain in full, completed from reference TRBV5-1 and TRBJ2-7, reads KAGVTQTPRYLIKTRGQQVTLSCSPISGHRSVSWYQQTPGQGLQFLFEYFSETQRNKGNFPGRFSGRQFSNSRSEMNVSTLELGDSALYLCASAPRLAGVNEQYFGPGTRLTVT.

This chain uses TRBV6-5 with TRBJ2-7, with D tentatively TRBD1 (5 bases). The V gene's germline CDR1 is MNHEY and CDR2 SVGAGI. V lost 0 bases, J lost 2 bases, and 11 bases lay in between. The length of the CDR3 is 15 residues. The CDR3 loop is CASSYSTARTYEQYF. The DNA of the CDR3 is TGTGCCAGCAGTTACTCGACAGCGAGGACCTACGAGCAGTACTTC.

The chain has TRBV18 and TRBJ1-1; D is uncertain. The germline V gene encodes CDR1 KGHSH and CDR2 LQKENI. V was pared by 0 bases and J by 4 bases, with 15 bases between. The CDR3 length is 16 residues. CDR3 DNA: TGTGCCAGCTCACCACCAGGATCCAGAAGAGGCACTGAAGCTTTCTTT. Encoded protein: CASSPPGSRRGTEAFF.

The chain employs TRBV6-4 and TRBJ1-1, with D perhaps TRBD1 (5 bases). Trimming stripped 3 bases from V and 1 base from J, with 12 bases between. This CDR3 region has 15 residues. In germline, CDR1 is MRHNA, CDR2 SNTAGT. The CDR3 loop is CASSEKPGGNTEAFF. Written as DNA, the CDR3 is TGTGCCAGCAGTGAAAAGCCCGGGGGGAACACTGAAGCTTTCTTT.

The V and J genes are TRBV11-2 and TRBJ1-1, with 7 bases matching TRBD1. V lost 5 bases to trimming and J lost 7 bases; unmatched junction nucleotides: 10. Germline V gene data show CDR1 as SGHAT and CDR2 as FQNNGV. CDR3 length equals 14 residues. The CDR3, as DNA: TGTGCCAGCAGCCCAGGGACCCACAGGGGTGAAGCTTTCTTT. Its protein is CASSPGTHRGEAFF.

The chain couples TRBV10-3 to TRBJ1-2; weak D call: TRBD1 (5 bases). This CDR3 is built from 13 residues. The germline CDR1 and CDR2 sequences are ENHRY and SYGVKD. V was cut by 0 bases and J by 8 bases, with 10 bases left in between. This CDR3 is CAISESGGAGYTF. CDR3 bases: TGTGCCATCAGTGAGTCAGGTGGGGCCGGCTACACCTTC.

The count of this clone is one. The chain links TRBV4-1 to TRBJ1-1; tentatively, D is TRBD1 (5 bases). In germline, CDR1 is MGHRA, CDR2 YSYEKL. The ends were cut back, 1 base at V and 3 bases at J, with 9 bases in the middle. The CDR3 consists of 14 residues. The CDR3 protein is CASSQVGGHTEAFF. As DNA, the CDR3 is TGCGCCAGCAGCCAAGTCGGGGGACACACTGAAGCTTTCTTT.

The rearrangement joins TRBV11-2 to TRBJ2-5; TRBD2 matches at 8 bases. The junction had 10 bases not matched to a gene; V was cut back by 8 bases and J by 2 bases. This CDR3 region has 15 residues. The germline V gene encodes CDR1 SGHAT and CDR2 FQNNGV. The CDR3 here is CASGTAGGPQETQYF. The CDR3 region has the DNA TGTGCCAGCGGGACGGCGGGAGGTCCGCAAGAGACCCAGTACTTC. The full variable domain, completed using reference TRBV11-2 and TRBJ2-5, is EAGVAQSPRYKIIEKRQSVAFWCNPISGHATLYWYQQILGQGPKLLIQFQNNGVVDDSQLPKDRFSAERLKGVDSTLKIQPAKLEDSAVYLCASGTAGGPQETQYFGPGTRLLVL.

The CDR3 DNA is TGTGCCTGGTCCGTGTCCGTCGCCAGGGAGCAGTACTTC. Translating it yields CAWSVSVAREQYF. The J gene is TRBJ2-7, the V gene TRBV30; D unclear. This CDR3 comprises 13 residues. Between the trimmed V and J ends, which lost 5 bases and 7 bases, there was a span of 18 bases. The germline V gene encodes CDR1 GTSNPN and CDR2 SVGIG (reference sequence).

The chain has TRBV6-1 and TRBJ2-2; 9 bases match TRBD1. The ends lost 4 bases at V and 4 bases at J; junction bases unmatched: 7. The CDR3 loop spans 16 amino acids. In germline, CDR1 is MNHNS, CDR2 SASEGT. The CDR3 here is CASSGTGTGPTGELFF. CDR3 nucleotides: TGTGCCAGCAGTGGTACCGGGACAGGGCCCACCGGGGAGCTGTTTTTT.

The chain has TRBV29-1 and TRBJ2-1; D may be TRBD2 (6 bases). Germline V lookup: CDR1 SQVTM, CDR2 ANQGSEA. This CDR3 has 12 residues. The V end was cut by 5 bases, the J end by 7 bases, with 12 bases between. The CDR3 is CSVLGGLNEQFF. CDR3 DNA: TGCAGCGTTTTGGGGGGATTGAATGAGCAGTTCTTC.

Comments on this clone: At one of its ends the junction is not consistent with the germline gene, which may arise from a read error. The chain combines TRBV11-2 with TRBJ2-5; TRBD2 agrees at 15 bases. Germline CDR1 and CDR2: SGHAT and FQNNGV. The CDR3 runs 17 residues. CDR3 DNA: TGTGCCAGCAGCCCCCAGGGACTAGCGGGGGGTCAAGGGACCCAGTACTTC. It encodes CASSPQGLAGGQGTQYF.